This is a list of T cell receptor beta chains from one sample in a study of vaccination and CD4 T cells after COVID-19. Their cognate antigens are unknown. TCRdb recomputed calls from the PCR reads with MiXCR, one row per CDR3 protein. The sample yields 20,000 to 25,000 distinct CDR3 sequences, under 55% seen once. The source material was CD4+ T cells from blood, cultured in vitro. The receptor source for this set is a human donor who had recovered from COVID-19. The CDR3 runs from the conserved cysteine through the conserved F or W. Clone size is shown for a subset of rows, as once, few, many or a class of expanded clone.

J gene	clone size	V gene	CDR3 protein
TRBJ1-1	few	TRBV19	CASHQKVGDAEAFF
TRBJ2-2	.	TRBV7-9	CAILAGGPNTGELFF
TRBJ1-1	few	TRBV20-1	CSARKDRLLGNTEAFF
TRBJ1-3	.	TRBV2	CASSAGGENTIYF
TRBJ2-5	.	TRBV7-2	CASSLGRGYQETQYF
TRBJ1-1	.	TRBV6-1	CASSGLGGNTEAFF
TRBJ2-1	.	TRBV20-1	CSARDGRLASHEQFF
TRBJ2-3	few	TRBV7-2	CASSSRLAGGKDTQYF
TRBJ2-2	few	TRBV6-2/TRBV6-3	CASASGANTGELFF
TRBJ1-2	.	TRBV19	CATSDPNYGYTF
TRBJ2-2	few	TRBV6-2/TRBV6-3	CASTASGGPGELFF
TRBJ1-4	.	TRBV6-1	CATREQGWNEKLFF
TRBJ2-7	.	TRBV2	CASFEGHPSEQYF
TRBJ1-5	few	TRBV10-3	CATSQGANDQPQHF
TRBJ2-7	.	TRBV28	CATTQGPYEQYF
TRBJ1-2	few	TRBV6-1	CASSGQGGYGYTF
TRBJ2-5	.	TRBV14	CASSQLGQGKETQYF
TRBJ2-7	few	TRBV6-5	CASSYPAGGPDYEQYF
TRBJ2-4	.	TRBV2	CASSENSLLAKNIQYF
TRBJ2-7	.	TRBV7-2	CASSRDRSEQYF
TRBJ2-3	few	TRBV27	CASSFIADTQYF
TRBJ1-5	few	TRBV20-1	CSARGDGTGGQPQHF
TRBJ1-4	.	TRBV28	CASRRTGAGTNEKLFF
TRBJ1-2	few	TRBV30	CAWSTSNRGRTNYGYTF
TRBJ2-7	.	TRBV27	CASSLQAESYEQYF
TRBJ2-1	.	TRBV7-9	CASSPPRNEQFF
TRBJ2-1	.	TRBV12-3/TRBV12-4	CASSLGQTSSYNEQFF
TRBJ2-3	few	TRBV20-1	CSARDTVTSTDTQYF